This paragraph reports one TCR beta chain. Its antigen is currently unknown. The data are from a study of response to subunit inactivated influenza vaccine. Study findings and constraints: Few additional T cells are recruited per seasonal influenza vaccination, authors suggested.

From the RT-PCR reads, TCRdb called clonotypes with MiXCR, one entry per CDR3 protein. Of a few hundred thousand distinct CDR3 sequences in the sample, around 15% were seen once. This CDR3 region has 13 residues. CDR1 and CDR2 from the germline V gene are MGHRA and YSYEKL. Trimming shortened V by 1 base and J by 14 bases, and 12 bases separated the two germline ends. The chain employs TRBV4-1 and TRBJ1-6, with unresolved D. The source of this sequence is a middle-aged man who received an inactivated influenza vaccine. This specimen was PBMCs from blood, taken 11 to 12 days after vaccination. The CDR3 bases are TGCGCCAGCAGCCAAGTTGAGGGAAGGGCCCTCCACTTT. Translated, it gives CASSQVEGRALHF.